A selection of T cell receptor beta chains follows, all from one sample in a study of blood T cell repertoires in COVID-19. The data were produced by immunoSEQ multiplex PCR, yet TCRdb's version contains in-frame clones alone and is incomplete. The sample carries about 100,000 clones, just under 80% recorded once. Sequenced: peripheral blood. The receptors were gathered from a man in his sixties or seventies with active or convalescent COVID-19. Each CDR3 is given with its conserved first and last residue. The order of the fields is V gene, D gene, CDR3 protein. The D gene is left open where the match is weak.

V: TRBV15
D: TRBD1
CDR3: CATSRTGTASEQYF

V: TRBV4-3
D: -
CDR3: CASSQDWGGTEAFF

V: TRBV13
D: TRBD2
CDR3: CASSWTSGGPSYNEQFF

V: TRBV24-1
D: -
CDR3: CATSDPRQGRYQETQYF

V: TRBV15
D: -
CDR3: CATSRNQGGTEAFF

V: TRBV15
D: TRBD2
CDR3: CATSRNSGIGHEQYF

V: TRBV30
D: -
CDR3: CAWSSESFSGTQYF

V: TRBV20-1
D: TRBD1
CDR3: CSASLQGAEQYF

V: TRBV12-3/TRBV12-4
D: TRBD2
CDR3: CASSLREIEEQFF

V: TRBV9
D: TRBD2
CDR3: CASSVAGGRPGELFF

V: TRBV5-1
D: TRBD2
CDR3: CASSLGGLAGGLSNEQFF

V: TRBV3-1/TRBV3-2
D: TRBD1
CDR3: CASRAGGEGEQFF

V: TRBV11-2
D: -
CDR3: CASRGTGGSYNEQFF

V: TRBV11-1
D: -
CDR3: CASSLAGGNTGELFF

V: TRBV4-2
D: TRBD2
CDR3: CASSQVAGVGEQYF

V: TRBV24-1
D: TRBD1
CDR3: CATSDPGTGDEQYF